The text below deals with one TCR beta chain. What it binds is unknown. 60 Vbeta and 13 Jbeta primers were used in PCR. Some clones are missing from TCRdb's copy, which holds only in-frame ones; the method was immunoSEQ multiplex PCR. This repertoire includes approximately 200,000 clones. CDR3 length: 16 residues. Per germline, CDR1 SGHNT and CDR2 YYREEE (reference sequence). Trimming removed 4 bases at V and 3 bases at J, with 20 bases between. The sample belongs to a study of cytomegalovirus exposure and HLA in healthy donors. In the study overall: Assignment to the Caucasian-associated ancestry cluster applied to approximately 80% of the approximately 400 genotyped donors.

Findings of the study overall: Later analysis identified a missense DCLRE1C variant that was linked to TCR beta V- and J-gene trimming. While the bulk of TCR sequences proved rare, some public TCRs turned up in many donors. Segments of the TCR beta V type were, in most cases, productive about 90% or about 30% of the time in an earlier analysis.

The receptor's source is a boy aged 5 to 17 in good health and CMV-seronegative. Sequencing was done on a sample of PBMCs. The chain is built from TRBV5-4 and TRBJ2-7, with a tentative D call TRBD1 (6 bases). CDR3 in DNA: TGTGCCAGCAGCCTCGAGAACCGAATGGACAGCTACGAGCAGTACTTC. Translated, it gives CASSLENRMDSYEQYF.